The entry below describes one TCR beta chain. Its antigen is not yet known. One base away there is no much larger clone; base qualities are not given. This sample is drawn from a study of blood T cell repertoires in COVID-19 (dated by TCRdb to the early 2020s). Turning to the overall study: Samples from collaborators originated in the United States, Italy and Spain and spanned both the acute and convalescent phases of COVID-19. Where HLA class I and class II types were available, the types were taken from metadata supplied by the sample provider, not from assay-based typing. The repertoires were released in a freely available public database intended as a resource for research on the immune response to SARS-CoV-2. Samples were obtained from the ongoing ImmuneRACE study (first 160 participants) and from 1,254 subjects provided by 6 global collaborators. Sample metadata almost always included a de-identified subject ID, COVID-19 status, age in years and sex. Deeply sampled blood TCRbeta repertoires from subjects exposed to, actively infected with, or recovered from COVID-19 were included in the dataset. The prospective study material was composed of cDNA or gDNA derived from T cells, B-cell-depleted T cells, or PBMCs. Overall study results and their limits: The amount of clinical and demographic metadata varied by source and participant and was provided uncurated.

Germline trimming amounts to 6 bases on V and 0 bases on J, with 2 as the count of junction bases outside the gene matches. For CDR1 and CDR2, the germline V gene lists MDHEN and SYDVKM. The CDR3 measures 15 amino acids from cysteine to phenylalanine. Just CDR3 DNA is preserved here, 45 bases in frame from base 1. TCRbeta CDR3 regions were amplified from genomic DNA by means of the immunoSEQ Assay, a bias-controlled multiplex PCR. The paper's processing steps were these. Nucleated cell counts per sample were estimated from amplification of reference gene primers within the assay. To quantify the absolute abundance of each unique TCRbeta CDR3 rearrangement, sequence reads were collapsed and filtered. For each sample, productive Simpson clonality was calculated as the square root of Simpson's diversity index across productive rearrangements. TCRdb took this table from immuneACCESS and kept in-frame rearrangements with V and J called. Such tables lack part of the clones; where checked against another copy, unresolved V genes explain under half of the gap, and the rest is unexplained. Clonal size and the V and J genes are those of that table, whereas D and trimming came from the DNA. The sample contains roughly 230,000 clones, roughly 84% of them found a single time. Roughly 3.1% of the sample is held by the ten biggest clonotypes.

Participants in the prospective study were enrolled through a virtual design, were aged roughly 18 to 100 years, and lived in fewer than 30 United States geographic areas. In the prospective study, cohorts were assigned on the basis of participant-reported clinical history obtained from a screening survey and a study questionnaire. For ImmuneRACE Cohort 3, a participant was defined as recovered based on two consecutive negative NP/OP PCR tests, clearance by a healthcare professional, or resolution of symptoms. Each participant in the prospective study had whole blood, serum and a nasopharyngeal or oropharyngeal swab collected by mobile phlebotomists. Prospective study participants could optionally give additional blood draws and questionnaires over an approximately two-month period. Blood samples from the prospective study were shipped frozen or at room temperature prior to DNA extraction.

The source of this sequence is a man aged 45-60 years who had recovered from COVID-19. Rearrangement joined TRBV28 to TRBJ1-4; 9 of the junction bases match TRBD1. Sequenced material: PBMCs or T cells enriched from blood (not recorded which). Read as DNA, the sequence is TGTGCCAGCAGGGGACAGGGAACAACTAATGAAAAACTGTTTTTT. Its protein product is CASRGQGTTNEKLFF.